The next 21 T cell receptor beta chains were all read from a single sample in a study of blood T cells in healthy people across ages. Together with a sample-barcoded 5' primer, a J-beta primer mix was included in a second PCR lasting about 7 to 11 cycles. In TCRdb, the 5' RACE reads were re-called with MiXCR into one record per CDR3 protein. The data hold hundreds of thousands of distinct CDR3 sequences, with 35% to 40% observed a single time. Material for sequencing was blood. These receptors all stem from a young man in good health.

This clonotype was seen once. The chain couples TRBV7-2 to TRBJ2-1; a possible D gene is TRBD2 (5 bases). The J call may be faulty, since TRBJ2-7 better matches the DNA end. This CDR3 contains 15 residues. CDR1 and CDR2 (germline): SGHTA, FQGNSA. DNA for the CDR3: TGTACCAGCAGCTTACAAGCGGCCTCCTACAATGAGCAGTACTTC. It specifies CTSSLQAASYNEQYF.

The chain couples TRBV5-1 to TRBJ2-1; a weak D match, TRBD1 (6 bases). The CDR3 is made up of 16 amino acids. The germline V gene has CDR1 SGHRS and CDR2 YFSETQ. Trimming removed 2 bases at V and 7 bases at J, with 19 bases between. The CDR3 loop reads CASSFAQGRSLNEQFF. The CDR3 DNA reads as TGCGCCAGCAGCTTCGCCCAGGGGCGGTCCCTAAATGAGCAGTTCTTC.

This clonotype was observed a handful of times. This chain connects TRBV7-6 to TRBJ2-3, with unresolved D. V lost 2 bases and J lost 5, with 23 bases in between. Germline V lookup: CDR1 SGHVS, CDR2 FNYEAQ. There are 18 residues in the CDR3. The CDR3 protein is CASSLYSGNNRFKDTQYF. The DNA for the CDR3 is TGTGCCAGCAGCTTATATTCCGGAAACAACCGTTTCAAAGATACGCAGTATTTT. The full variable domain, in which reference TRBV7-6 and TRBJ2-3 provide the parts outside the CDR3, is GAGVSQSPRYKVTKRGQDVALRCDPISGHVSLYWYRQALGQGPEFLTYFNYEAQQDKSGLPNDRFSAERPEGSISTLTIQRTEQRDSAMYRCASSLYSGNNRFKDTQYFGPGTRLTVL.

The genes are TRBV20-1 and TRBJ1-2; 7 bases agree with TRBD1. The CDR3 is made up of 12 amino acids. After removal of 3 bases from V and 6 bases from J, the junction contained 4 bases not matched to a gene. From germline, CDR1 is DFQATT and CDR2 SNEGSKA (reference sequence). The CDR3 protein is CSASDREDGYTF. CDR3 DNA: TGCAGTGCTAGCGACAGGGAGGATGGCTACACCTTC.

The chain carries TRBV4-1 and TRBJ1-5, with TRBD1 as a possible D gene (6 bases). Per germline, CDR1 MGHRA and CDR2 YSYEKL. V lost 1 base, J lost 4 bases, and 11 bases lay in between. This CDR3 is 15 amino acids long. The CDR3 nucleotides are TGCGCCAGCAGCCAAGGTGGACAGACAAATCAGCCCCAGCATTTT. It is translated as CASSQGGQTNQPQHF.

This clonotype was counted a few times. The chain uses TRBV5-1 and TRBJ1-1; 7 bases map to TRBD1. The CDR3 sequence is 15 residues long. Germline V gives CDR1 SGHRS, CDR2 YFSETQ. Trimming took 4 bases from V and 0 from J; bases not matched to a gene: 6. CDR3 residues: CASSPDRALNTEAFF. The CDR3, as DNA: TGCGCCAGCAGCCCTGACAGGGCCTTGAACACTGAAGCTTTCTTT. Full variable domain (outside the CDR3, taken from reference TRBV5-1 and TRBJ1-1): KAGVTQTPRYLIKTRGQQVTLSCSPISGHRSVSWYQQTPGQGLQFLFEYFSETQRNKGNFPGRFSGRQFSNSRSEMNVSTLELGDSALYLCASSPDRALNTEAFFGQGTRLTVV.

Concerning this clonotype itself: This may be a read error: a much more frequent sequence differs by one nucleotide. This chain connects TRBV15 to TRBJ2-4, with D uncertain. The tail of the sequence fits TRBJ2-7 better, so the J call may be wrong. Germline-derived CDR1 and CDR2 are LNHNV and YYDKDF (reference sequence). The CDR3 consists of 14 residues. CDR3 sequence (DNA): TGTGTCACCAGCACATCATGGGTTAGTGGCGAGCAGTACTTC. It codes for CVTSTSWVSGEQYF.

CDR3 region: CASSLGIGVYEQYF. CDR3 DNA: TGTGCCAGCAGCTTAGGGATCGGGGTTTACGAGCAGTACTTC. The V and J genes are TRBV7-8 and TRBJ2-7, with D maybe TRBD2 (5 bases). With 1 base removed from V and 4 bases from J, the gap between germline ends came to 11 bases. Per germline, CDR1 SGHVS and CDR2 FQNEAQ. This CDR3 has 14 residues.

The sample holds a few counts of this clonotype. The rearrangement links TRBV4-3 to TRBJ2-3; no firm D call. V was pared by 2 bases and J by 4 bases, with 10 bases between. This CDR3 comprises 14 residues. Germline CDR1 reads LGHNA; CDR2 reads YSLEER. CDR3 residues: CASSQSRLPDTQYF. In DNA form, the CDR3 reads TGCGCCAGCAGCCAATCCCGTCTACCAGATACGCAGTATTTT.

This clonotype was counted a few times. The rearrangement links TRBV10-3 to TRBJ1-4, with a possible D match to TRBD1 (5 bases). From germline, CDR1 is ENHRY and CDR2 SYGVKD. This CDR3 is 13 amino acids long. The V and J ends lost 3 bases and 7 bases respectively, with 9 bases between them. This CDR3 is CAISDREGEKLFF. In DNA, the CDR3 is TGTGCCATCAGTGACAGGGAGGGTGAAAAACTGTTTTTT.

The sample holds a few counts of this clonotype. The gene calls are TRBV4-1 and TRBJ2-5; D call uncertain. This CDR3 region has 13 residues. V lost 4 bases, J lost 4 bases, and 10 bases lay in between. Germline assignment: CDR1 MGHRA and CDR2 YSYEKL. CDR3: CASSPMGLETQYF. CDR3 nucleotides: TGCGCCAGCAGCCCCATGGGGTTAGAGACCCAGTACTTC.

This sequence joins TRBV14 and TRBJ2-5; D not certain. The germline V gene has CDR1 SGHDN and CDR2 FVKESK. The CDR3 spans 16 residues. V dropped 4 bases and J dropped 11 bases, with 26 bases sitting between them. The CDR3 nucleotides are TGTGCCAGCAGCCTTACTTTAACGAGACGCAACAATGAGCAGTACTTC. Protein: CASSLTLTRRNNEQYF.

This clonotype has a handful of counts. This chain uses TRBV10-3 with TRBJ2-2; 8 bases agree with TRBD1. The CDR3 consists of 13 residues. V lost 4 bases and J lost 5; bases outside the gene matches: 0. The germline gives CDR1 ENHRY, CDR2 SYGVKD. Here the CDR3 reads CAISGQGTGELFF. The CDR3 DNA follows: TGTGCCATCAGTGGACAGGGGACCGGGGAGCTGTTTTTT.

This clonotype was seen many times. The rearrangement joins TRBV5-1 to TRBJ2-1, with D tentatively TRBD2 (5 bases). Germline CDR1 and CDR2: SGHRS and YFSETQ. V lost 4 bases and J lost 6, with 8 bases in between. The CDR3 loop spans 12 amino acids. CDR3 residues: CASSRTSNEQFF. The CDR3 coding sequence is TGCGCCAGCAGCCGCACTAGCAATGAGCAGTTCTTC.

This clonotype appeared many times. The genes are TRBV7-3 and TRBJ2-3, with TRBD2 identical over 8 bases. The CDR3 is made up of 15 amino acids. The germline V gene encodes CDR1 SGHTA and CDR2 FQGTGA. V lost 0 bases to trimming and J lost 6 bases; unmatched junction nucleotides: 5. CDR3 DNA sequence: TGTGCCAGCAGCTTAACGGGACTAGGCGGGGATACGCAGTATTTT. It codes for CASSLTGLGGDTQYF.

A few counts support this clonotype. This chain connects TRBV27 to TRBJ1-1; D might be TRBD1 (5 bases). The germline V gene has CDR1 MNHEY and CDR2 SMNVEV (reference sequence). This CDR3 has 15 residues. The V end was cut by 8 bases, the J end by 4 bases, with 20 bases between. This CDR3 is CASERGRGGGTEAFF. In nucleotides, the CDR3 is TGTGCCAGCGAAAGAGGGAGGGGAGGTGGCACTGAAGCTTTCTTT.

This clonotype was observed many times. The chain joins TRBV12-3 or TRBV12-4 to TRBJ1-2; D unclear. Trimming removed 6 bases at V and 8 bases at J, with 19 bases between. The CDR3 extends over 14 amino acids. The DNA of the CDR3 is TGTGCCAGCAGCTCCGGACCTATCATGCAGGGCTACACCTTC. It encodes CASSSGPIMQGYTF.

This clonotype has at least ten counts. The rearrangement links TRBV12-3 or TRBV12-4 to TRBJ2-5; the D is unclear. The CDR3 length is 12 residues. Trimming took 5 bases from V and 5 from J, leaving 9 bases between them. CDR3 protein: CASSPPLETQYF. In DNA form, the CDR3 reads TGTGCCAGCAGTCCCCCCCTTGAGACCCAGTACTTC.

Concerning this clonotype itself: This could be a read error, since a much larger clone is one nucleotide away. This CDR3 reads CAVSESKVPRYGYTF. As DNA, the CDR3 is TGTGCCGTCAGTGAGTCAAAGGTACCGCGGTATGGCTACACCTTC. J is TRBJ1-2 and V is TRBV10-3; D remains unclear. The CDR3 has 15 amino acids. The germline gives CDR1 ENHRY, CDR2 SYGVKD.

V and J are TRBV9 and TRBJ2-1; D is perhaps TRBD2 (6 bases). The DNA end is a closer match to TRBJ2-7, so the J assignment may be wrong. Germline CDR1 is SGDLS and CDR2 is YYNGEE. The CDR3 runs 16 residues. The CDR3 is CASSPRDSPSYNEQYF. CDR3 sequence (DNA): TGTGCCAGCAGCCCTCGGGACTCCCCCTCCTACAATGAGCAGTACTTC.

A note on this clonotype: A junction end diverges from the germline sequence, so it may reflect a read error. This chain uses TRBV7-7 with TRBJ2-5, with 10 positions matching TRBD2. The CDR3 length is 15 residues. Per germline, CDR1 SSHAT and CDR2 FNYEAQ (reference sequence). The CDR3 bases are TGTGCTAGCAGCTTAGGTAGCGGGGGGCCAGAGACCCAGTACTTC. Translation gives CASSLGSGGPETQYF.